One sample yielded the 22 T cell receptor beta chains listed below, sequenced in a study of spatial heterogeneity in lung cancer. TCRdb re-called the 5' RACE reads with MiXCR, one entry per CDR3 protein. Among 45,000 to 55,000 distinct CDR3 sequences listed, approximately 5% were seen once. Time point indicated: sample taken at primary tumor resection. Sequencing used PBMCs, obtained at surgery. Source of these receptors: a male donor with early-stage non-small cell lung cancer.

The CDR3 DNA sequence: TGTGCCAGTAGTATTAGCGGGAGAGGCAATGAGCAGTTCTTC. It encodes CASSISGRGNEQFF. This chain connects TRBV19 to TRBJ2-1; 9 bases agree with TRBD2. The CDR3 extends over 14 amino acids. CDR1 and CDR2 from the germline V gene are LNHDA and SQIVND (reference sequence). The junction had 3 bases not matched to a gene; V was cut back by 3 bases and J by 6 bases.

This clonotype was recorded many times. The chain is built from TRBV2 and TRBJ2-7, with TRBD2 identical over 13 bases. Trimming took 5 bases from V and 10 from J; bases not matched to a gene: 14. There are 16 residues in the CDR3. CDR1 is SNHLY, CDR2 FYNNEI, per germline. Here the CDR3 DNA reads TGTGCCAGCAGTCAGCTTGGACTAGCGGGAGTACCCCTCCAGTACTTC. Protein product: CASSQLGLAGVPLQYF.

The table lists this clonotype with many counts. CDR3 DNA: TGCAGTGCTGAATACAACTATGGCTACACCTTC. Translated, it gives CSAEYNYGYTF. V gene TRBV20-1 combines with J gene TRBJ1-2, with D unresolved. Germline-derived CDR1 and CDR2 are DFQATT and SNEGSKA (reference sequence). The CDR3 has 11 residues. Trimming removed 5 bases at V and 2 bases at J, with 6 bases between.

This clonotype was seen repeatedly, ten times or more. Written as DNA, the CDR3 is TGCAGTGCCTGGACTAGCGGGAGCACCGGGGAGCTGTTTTTT. It specifies CSAWTSGSTGELFF. The chain employs TRBV20-1 and TRBJ2-2; the match to TRBD2 covers 13 bases. The germline V gene encodes CDR1 DFQATT and CDR2 SNEGSKA (reference sequence). V dropped 6 bases and J dropped 4; count of bases not matched to a gene: 2. This CDR3 comprises 14 residues.

This clonotype appeared many times. This chain joins TRBV24-1 and TRBJ2-5; D may be TRBD2 (5 bases). The CDR3 runs 14 residues. Germline values: CDR1 KGHDR, CDR2 SFDVKD. Trimming left V 3 bases short and J 4 bases short, with 11 bases between. Here the CDR3 reads CATSDAGEGETQYF. The CDR3 DNA is TGTGCCACCAGTGATGCGGGTGAAGGAGAGACCCAGTACTTC.

V usage is TRBV3-1 and J usage is TRBJ1-4, with a weak D call TRBD1 (6 bases). The CDR3 loop spans 15 amino acids. Germline CDR1 LGHDT, CDR2 YNNKEL (reference sequence). V gave up 3 bases and J gave up 5 bases, with 13 bases separating them. The CDR3 DNA reads TGTGCCAGCAGCCATCGCGGGACAATGAATGAAAAACTGTTTTTT. This encodes CASSHRGTMNEKLFF. Full variable domain (outside the CDR3, taken from reference TRBV3-1 and TRBJ1-4): DTAVSQTPKYLVTQMGNDKSIKCEQNLGHDTMYWYKQDSKKFLKIMFSYNNKELIINETVPNRFSPKSPDKAHLNLHINSLELGDSAVYFCASSHRGTMNEKLFFGSGTQLSVL.

In its sample, this clonotype was seen many times. This chain links TRBV3-1 with TRBJ1-1; D gene ambiguous. Germline assignment: CDR1 LGHDT and CDR2 YNNKEL (reference sequence). Trimming pared 0 bases from V and 7 bases from J, leaving 12 bases between. This CDR3 spans 14 amino acids. CDR3 nucleotides: TGTGCCAGCAGCCAAGACAGTCTATATATTGAAGCTTTCTTT. This gives the protein CASSQDSLYIEAFF.

This clonotype was picked up many times. The gene calls are TRBV20-1 and TRBJ1-1, with D uncertain. In germline, CDR1 is DFQATT, CDR2 SNEGSKA (reference sequence). Deletions cut 3 bases from V and 2 bases from J, with 19 bases between. There are 16 residues in the CDR3. The CDR3 protein is CSASALADSDNTEAFF. In DNA form, the CDR3 reads TGCAGTGCTAGCGCTCTAGCGGACTCCGATAACACTGAAGCTTTCTTT.

Many counts were recorded for this clonotype. This sequence joins TRBV18 and TRBJ2-1; D unresolved. The CDR3 runs to 12 residues. The germline V gene encodes CDR1 KGHSH and CDR2 LQKENI. The V and J ends lost 6 bases and 8 bases respectively, with 11 bases between them. The CDR3 DNA is TGTGCCAGCTCCCTCAGGCTGGATGAGCAGTTCTTC. It encodes CASSLRLDEQFF.

This clonotype was observed at least ten times. The genes are TRBV5-8 and TRBJ1-5, with 7 bases fitting TRBD1. Germline-derived CDR1 and CDR2 are SGHTS and YDEGEE. CDR3 length: 13 amino acids. Trimming took 4 bases from V and 5 from J; bases not matched to a gene: 3. CDR3 loop: CASSPTGHQPQHF. The CDR3 DNA sequence: TGTGCCAGCAGCCCGACAGGGCATCAGCCCCAGCATTTT.

This clonotype was seen many times. This chain links TRBV28 with TRBJ2-1; no definite D call. CDR1 and CDR2 from the germline V gene are MDHEN and SYDVKM. The CDR3 runs 11 residues. V shed 3 bases and J shed 3 bases, with 0 bases lying between them. The CDR3 DNA reads as TGTGCCAGCAGTTTCTACAATGAGCAGTTCTTC. Translated: CASSFYNEQFF.

This clonotype was seen repeatedly, ten times or more. CDR3 residues: CAGTGLAKDEQFF. The CDR3 nucleotides are TGTGCCGGAACCGGACTAGCAAAAGATGAGCAGTTCTTC. The rearrangement joins TRBV7-9 to TRBJ2-1, with TRBD2 matching 8 bases. V shed 11 bases, J shed 8 bases, and the junction held 11 bases outside the gene matches. Germline V gene sequence: CDR1 SEHNR, CDR2 FQNEAQ (reference sequence). The CDR3 sequence is 13 residues long.

This clonotype was seen repeatedly, ten times or more. This chain uses TRBV5-6 with TRBJ2-5, with 12 positions matching TRBD2. J lost 6 bases, V lost 4 bases, and 1 base had no gene match. Germline lookup yields CDR1 SGHDT and CDR2 YYEEEE. CDR3 length: 13 residues. The CDR3 region has the DNA TGTGCCAGCAGCCGGACTAGCGGGAAGACCCAGTACTTC. It encodes CASSRTSGKTQYF.

There are many counts of this clonotype. The chain carries TRBV2 and TRBJ2-1; TRBD2 agrees at 16 bases. The CDR3 contains 19 residues. Germline CDR1 and CDR2: SNHLY and FYNNEI. V gave up 2 bases and J gave up 3 bases; unmatched junction bases: 7. For the CDR3, the DNA is TGTGCCAGCAGTGAATTCTTGGGACTAGCGGGAGGGCTCTACAATGAGCAGTTCTTC. Translated, it gives CASSEFLGLAGGLYNEQFF.

V gene TRBV7-6 combines with J gene TRBJ2-3, with 10 bases aligning to TRBD2. The germline V gene encodes CDR1 SGHVS and CDR2 FNYEAQ. The CDR3 is 15 residues long. V trimming: 8 bases; J trimming: 1 base; junction bases outside the gene matches: 6. CDR3 residues: CASGVAGGGTDTQYF. CDR3 bases: TGTGCCAGCGGCGTAGCGGGAGGAGGCACAGATACGCAGTATTTT.

This clonotype was recorded at least ten times. The V and J genes are TRBV5-1 and TRBJ2-7; 14 bases match TRBD2. V dropped 0 bases and J dropped 4; count of bases not matched to a gene: 0. There are 15 residues in the CDR3. Germline CDR1 reads SGHRS; CDR2 reads YFSETQ. CDR3 DNA: TGCGCCAGCAGCTTGGGACTAGCGGGAGGGTACGAGCAGTACTTC. It yields the protein CASSLGLAGGYEQYF.

The J gene is TRBJ2-2, the V gene TRBV29-1; TRBD2 might be the D (5 bases). This CDR3 is 11 amino acids long. The germline gives CDR1 SQVTM, CDR2 ANQGSEA. The germline V and J ends were trimmed by 5 bases and 4 bases, with 5 bases remaining between them. CDR3 coding DNA: TGCAGCGTTACTAGCACCGGGGAGCTGTTTTTT. It codes for CSVTSTGELFF.

This clonotype was detected only once. The V gene is TRBV4-2, the J gene TRBJ2-7; possibly TRBD2 for D (6 bases). Germline values: CDR1 LGHNA, CDR2 YNFKEQ. V was shortened by 1 base and J by 2 bases, with 15 bases between the two germline ends. The CDR3 is 16 amino acids. This chain's CDR3 is CASSQVGGVMTYEQYF. CDR3 DNA: TGTGCCAGCAGCCAAGTTGGAGGGGTTATGACCTACGAGCAGTACTTC.

The rearrangement joins TRBV20-1 to TRBJ2-1; 10 bases map to TRBD2. CDR1 is DFQATT and CDR2 is SNEGSKA in the germline V gene (reference sequence). The V segment lost 5 bases and the J segment 0 bases; nucleotides outside the gene matches: 10. The CDR3 is 17 residues long. The DNA of the CDR3 is TGCAGTGCTCCCGGGACTAGCGCTTCCAGCTCCTACAATGAGCAGTTCTTC. This sequence encodes CSAPGTSASSSYNEQFF.

This clonotype has a count of ten or more. The V call is TRBV20-1, the J call TRBJ1-5, with 11 bases matching TRBD1. CDR1 is DFQATT, CDR2 SNEGSKA, per germline (reference sequence). V shed 5 bases and J 7 bases; nucleotides not matched to a gene: 4. This CDR3 is built from 13 residues. CDR3 in DNA: TGCAGTGCTGGACAGGGGGCTCGGCAGCCCCAGCATTTT. It is translated as CSAGQGARQPQHF.

The table lists this clonotype with many counts. The chain employs TRBV6-2 or TRBV6-3 and TRBJ2-5, with a weak D call TRBD2 (6 bases). V was clipped by 11 bases and J by 4 bases, with 23 bases between them. The germline V gene has CDR1 MNHEY and CDR2 SVGEGT. The CDR3 consists of 15 residues. The CDR3 coding sequence is TGTGCCGTTAGAGGAGGACTACTACCGGGAGAGACCCAGTACTTC. This gives the protein CAVRGGLLPGETQYF.

This clonotype is judged medium-sized. This chain links TRBV5-1 with TRBJ2-2; D may be TRBD1 (5 bases). The germline V and J ends were trimmed by 5 bases and 3 bases, with 17 bases remaining between them. The CDR3 is 16 amino acids. The germline CDR1 and CDR2 sequences are SGHRS and YFSETQ. Here the CDR3 reads CASSLKGVLDTGELFF. The DNA for the CDR3 is TGCGCCAGCAGTTTAAAAGGGGTTCTTGACACCGGGGAGCTGTTTTTT.